Below are 3 T cell receptor beta chains sequenced from a single sample in a study of T cells after yellow fever vaccination (dated by TCRdb to between 2018 and 2021). Sample treatment or condition, as interpreted from the label and publication: live attenuated yellow fever vaccine strain. Library method: 5' RACE. These reads were obtained on an Illumina HiSeq 2500. The public reads were run again by TCRdb, first through fastp at Q25 and then through MiXCR, and only productive beta chains were kept. Each record represents a unique CDR3 protein, reported with the most common genes and DNA among its rows. The sample profile shows roughly 150,000 distinct CDR3 sequences; about 7% of them were found once. The ten largest make up approximately 0.61% of the sample. The sequencing here drew on CD4+ T cells sorted from PBMCs, taken 10 days after the yellow fever booster vaccination. The receptors were gathered from a man between 25 and 39 years old who received the YFV17D yellow fever vaccine.

At least ten counts were recorded for this clonotype. V is TRBV7-2 and J is TRBJ2-1, with D unresolved. The CDR3 has 15 amino acids. Trimming stripped 1 base from V and 4 bases from J, with 11 bases between. The V gene's germline CDR1 is SGHTA and CDR2 FQGNSA. The CDR3 here is CASSLVGRGYNEQFF. The CDR3 DNA follows: TGTGCCAGCAGCTTAGTCGGGCGAGGATACAATGAGCAGTTCTTC.

This clonotype turned up a few times. The chain recombines TRBV5-5 with TRBJ2-1; D gene uncertain. CDR3 length: 17 residues. Trimming pared 1 base from V and 7 bases from J, leaving 21 bases between. In germline, CDR1 is SGHKS, CDR2 YYEKEE (reference sequence). In nucleotides, the CDR3 is TGTGCCAGCAGCTTGATGTCTGGGATCACCGTGAGGAATGAGCAGTTCTTC. Its translation: CASSLMSGITVRNEQFF.

This clonotype was seen repeatedly, ten times or more. The CDR3 DNA sequence: TGCGCCAGCAGCTTGAGTGGGGGGAACACCGGGGAGCTGTTTTTT. It is translated as CASSLSGGNTGELFF. The chain couples TRBV5-1 to TRBJ2-2, with D perhaps being TRBD1 or TRBD2 (5 bases each). CDR1 SGHRS and CDR2 YFSETQ come from the germline V gene. V lost 1 base and J 1 base, leaving 8 bases between the germline ends. The CDR3 consists of 15 residues.